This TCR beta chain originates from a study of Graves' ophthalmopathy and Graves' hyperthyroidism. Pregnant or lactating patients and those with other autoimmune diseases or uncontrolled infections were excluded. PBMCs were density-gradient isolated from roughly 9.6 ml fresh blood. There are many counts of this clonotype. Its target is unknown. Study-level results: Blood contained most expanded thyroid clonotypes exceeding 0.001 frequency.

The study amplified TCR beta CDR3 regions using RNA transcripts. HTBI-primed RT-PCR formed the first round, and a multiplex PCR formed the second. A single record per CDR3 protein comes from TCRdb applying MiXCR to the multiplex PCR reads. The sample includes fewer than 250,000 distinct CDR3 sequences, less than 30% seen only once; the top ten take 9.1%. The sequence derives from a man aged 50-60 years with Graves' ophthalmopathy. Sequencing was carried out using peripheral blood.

The CDR3 nucleotides are TGTGCCAGCAGGCTAGCGGGAGGGTCTGAGACCCAGTACTTC. Its protein product is CASRLAGGSETQYF. The chain employs TRBV12-3 or TRBV12-4 and TRBJ2-5; 12 bases map to TRBD2. The junction had 4 bases not matched to a gene; V was cut back by 6 bases and J by 5 bases. This CDR3 spans 14 amino acids.